The T cell receptor (beta chain) described here comes from a study of response to subunit inactivated influenza vaccine. Study-wide results and caveats: It was the authors' suggestion that each seasonal influenza vaccination recruits few new T cells.

TCRdb redid the calling of the RT-PCR reads with MiXCR, one entry per CDR3 protein. The table has some 190,000 distinct CDR3 sequences, about 15% seen once; the top ten hold roughly 26%. This clonotype was found a few times. What it binds is unknown. CDR3 length: 14 amino acids. The germline V gene encodes CDR1 SQVTM and CDR2 ANQGSEA. V shed 0 bases and J shed 0 bases, with 7 bases lying between them. The chain employs TRBV29-1 and TRBJ2-3; tentatively, D is TRBD1 (6 bases). This receptor was obtained from a man aged 50 to 59 who received an inactivated influenza vaccine. Here the sequenced sample was CD8+ T cells sorted from PBMCs, taken 5 to 6 days after vaccination. CDR3 DNA sequence: TGCAGCGTTGAAGACAGGGGAAGCACAGATACGCAGTATTTT. This sequence encodes CSVEDRGSTDTQYF.